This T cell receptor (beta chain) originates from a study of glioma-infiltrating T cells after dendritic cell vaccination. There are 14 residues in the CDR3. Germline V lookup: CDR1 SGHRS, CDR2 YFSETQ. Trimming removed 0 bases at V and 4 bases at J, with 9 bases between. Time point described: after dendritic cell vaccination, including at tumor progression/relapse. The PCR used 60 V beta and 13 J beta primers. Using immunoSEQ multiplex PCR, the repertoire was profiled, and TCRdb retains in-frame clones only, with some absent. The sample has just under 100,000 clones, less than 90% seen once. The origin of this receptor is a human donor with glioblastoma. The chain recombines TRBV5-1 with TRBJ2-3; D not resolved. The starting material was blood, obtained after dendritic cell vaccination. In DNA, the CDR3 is TGCGCCAGCAGCTTGGAAGTAACAGCAGATACGCAGTATTTT. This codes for CASSLEVTADTQYF.